The 22 T cell receptor beta chains presented below share a single source sample, sequenced in a study of blood T cell repertoires in COVID-19. Generated by immunoSEQ multiplex PCR, the TCRdb table keeps only in-frame clones and is missing some. The repertoire holds around 300,000 clones, with 90% as singletons. The material sequenced was PBMCs or T cells enriched from blood (not recorded which). The receptors were sampled from a woman between 18 and 29 years old with acute COVID-19.

V gene TRBV2 combines with J gene TRBJ1-5; 9 bases line up with TRBD1. Germline V gives CDR1 SNHLY, CDR2 FYNNEI. The V and J ends lost 5 bases and 5 bases, in that order; junction bases with no gene match: 4. This CDR3 is 14 amino acids long. The CDR3 sequence is CASSQDRGDQPQHF. CDR3 nucleotides: TGTGCCAGCAGTCAGGACAGGGGTGATCAGCCCCAGCATTTT.

The chain is built from TRBV11-1 and TRBJ1-3, with TRBD1 identical over 7 bases. Germline V gene data show CDR1 as SGHAT and CDR2 as FQDESV (reference sequence). V gave up 5 bases and J gave up 0 bases; unmatched junction bases: 4. The CDR3 extends over 15 amino acids. The CDR3 DNA sequence: TGTGCCAGCAGCCCCGGGACAGCCTCTGGAAACACCATATATTTT. Encoded protein: CASSPGTASGNTIYF.

This clone was recorded only once. The chain recombines TRBV5-1 with TRBJ1-2; 7 nucleotides line up with TRBD1. The V segment lost 4 bases and the J segment 3 bases; nucleotides outside the gene matches: 15. The V gene's germline CDR1 is SGHRS and CDR2 YFSETQ. CDR3 length: 17 residues. CDR3 nucleotide sequence: TGCGCCAGCAGCGCATCCGTCCCGGGACAGAGAGACTATGGCTACACCTTC. It translates to CASSASVPGQRDYGYTF.

This clone was seen a few times. The rearrangement links TRBV28 to TRBJ1-1, with 7 bases matching TRBD1. The CDR3 runs 14 residues. The V and J ends lost 4 bases and 4 bases, in that order; junction bases with no gene match: 6. The germline gives CDR1 MDHEN, CDR2 SYDVKM. This CDR3 reads CASSSPQGVTEAFF. The CDR3 DNA sequence: TGTGCCAGCAGTTCCCCCCAGGGGGTCACTGAAGCTTTCTTT.

This clone appeared once. V gene TRBV2 combines with J gene TRBJ2-7; 8 positions agree with TRBD2. The CDR3 length is 14 residues. In germline, CDR1 is SNHLY, CDR2 FYNNEI. Trimming removed 4 bases from V and 1 base from J; junction bases left unmatched: 3. The CDR3 protein is CASSALAESYEQYF. CDR3 DNA sequence: TGTGCCAGCAGTGCACTAGCGGAGTCCTACGAGCAGTACTTC.

CDR3 bases: TGTGCCAGCACCCCAAGGAGCATTTGGAACACCGGGGAGCTGTTTTTT. It translates to CASTPRSIWNTGELFF. The chain employs TRBV11-2 and TRBJ2-2; D ambiguous. In germline, CDR1 is SGHAT, CDR2 FQNNGV. This CDR3 region has 16 residues. Trimming shortened V by 7 bases and J by 1 base, and 16 bases separated the two germline ends.

The chain employs TRBV28 and TRBJ2-4, with a weak D call TRBD1 (5 bases). Per the germline V gene, CDR1 is MDHEN and CDR2 is SYDVKM. CDR3 length: 13 amino acids. V was trimmed by 8 bases and J by 5 bases, leaving 13 bases between them. CDR3 bases: TGTGCCAGCGGCAGGGTAAGACAAAACATTCAGTACTTC. It codes for CASGRVRQNIQYF. Based on the CDR3 plus reference TRBV28 and TRBJ2-4, the full variable domain is DVKVTQSSRYLVKRTGEKVFLECVQDMDHENMFWYRQDPGLGLRLIYFSYDVKMKEKGDIPEGYSVSREKKERFSLILESASTNQTSMYLCASGRVRQNIQYFGAGTRLSVL.

The V gene is TRBV7-3, the J gene TRBJ2-1; 7 nucleotides match TRBD1. J lost 5 bases, V lost 5 bases, and 3 bases had no gene match. There are 13 residues in the CDR3. Germline V gives CDR1 SGHTA, CDR2 FQGTGA. The CDR3 is CASSPGQNNEQFF. The CDR3 region has the DNA TGTGCCAGCAGCCCGGGACAGAACAATGAGCAGTTCTTC.

The CDR3 region has the DNA TGTGCCAGCAGCTTATACCCCTCCTCAGGTTTCACTGAAGCTTTCTTT. Translating it yields CASSLYPSSGFTEAFF. This chain joins TRBV7-3 and TRBJ1-1, with no clear D. CDR3 length: 16 amino acids. Germline V CDR1 and CDR2: SGHTA, FQGTGA. Trimming took 2 bases from V and 4 from J, leaving 17 bases between them. Filled out from reference TRBV7-3 and TRBJ1-1, the complete variable domain reads GAGVSQTPSNKVTEKGKYVELRCDPISGHTALYWYRQSLGQGPEFLIYFQGTGAADDSGLPNDRFFAVRPEGSVSTLKIQRTERGDSAVYLCASSLYPSSGFTEAFFGQGTRLTVV.

The chain is built from TRBV24-1 and TRBJ2-1; D is ambiguous. V lost 0 bases to trimming and J lost 4 bases, with 6 bases between them. Germline V gives CDR1 KGHDR, CDR2 SFDVKD. The CDR3 is 14 residues long. The chain's CDR3 is CATSDLRVYNEQFF. CDR3 bases: TGTGCCACCAGTGATTTGCGGGTTTACAATGAGCAGTTCTTC.

J is TRBJ1-6 and V is TRBV16; D ambiguous. With 1 base removed from V and 6 bases from J, the gap between germline ends came to 10 bases. Per germline, CDR1 KGHSY and CDR2 FQNENV. The CDR3 runs to 15 residues. The CDR3 sequence: CASSQLAPFNSPLHF. For the CDR3, the DNA is TGTGCCAGCAGCCAATTAGCGCCTTTTAATTCACCCCTCCACTTT.

The chain has TRBV6-5 and TRBJ1-2, with D hard to call. The V end lost 7 bases, the J end lost 2 bases, and 14 bases lay between the germline ends. CDR1 and CDR2 (germline): MNHEY, SVGAGI. The CDR3 is 14 residues long. The CDR3 reads CASTVSVTNYGYTF. CDR3 nucleotides: TGTGCCAGCACCGTTTCAGTTACGAACTATGGCTACACCTTC.

The chain couples TRBV25-1 to TRBJ1-4; TRBD1 matches at 8 bases. The V gene end was trimmed by 4 bases and the J gene end by 6 bases; junction bases not matched to a gene: 4. CDR3 size: 14 residues. The germline V gene has CDR1 MGHDK and CDR2 SYGVNS. Here the CDR3 DNA reads TGTGCCAGCAGTGCGGGGACAGGTTATGAAAAACTGTTTTTT. It yields the protein CASSAGTGYEKLFF.

The genes are TRBV5-6 and TRBJ2-7, with TRBD1 matching over 8 bases. Germline V gene lookup returns CDR1 SGHDT and CDR2 YYEEEE. The J segment lost 9 bases and the V segment lost 4 bases, leaving 15 bases of the junction unmatched. CDR3 length: 15 amino acids. For the CDR3, the DNA is TGTGCCAGCAGCATTACGACAGGGGTGGCGTTGAGGCAGTACTTC. Its translation: CASSITTGVALRQYF.

This chain joins TRBV6-5 and TRBJ2-1; tentatively, D is TRBD2 (5 bases). This CDR3 comprises 13 residues. Per the germline V gene, CDR1 is MNHEY and CDR2 is SVGAGI. V shed 7 bases and J shed 5 bases, with 12 bases lying between them. The CDR3 region has the DNA TGTGCCAGCATGATTAGCGTACACAATGAGCAGTTCTTC. As protein: CASMISVHNEQFF.

The J gene is TRBJ2-7, the V gene TRBV27; D ambiguous. The V and J ends lost 2 bases and 6 bases respectively, with 8 bases between them. CDR1 MNHEY and CDR2 SMNVEV come from the germline V gene (reference sequence). The CDR3 has 12 amino acids. The CDR3 protein is CASSLPGREQYF. CDR3 nucleotides: TGTGCCAGCAGTTTACCCGGTCGCGAGCAGTACTTC.

This chain connects TRBV2 to TRBJ1-4, with D uncertain. The CDR3 has 14 amino acids. V gave up 2 bases and J gave up 4 bases, with 8 bases separating them. Germline values: CDR1 SNHLY, CDR2 FYNNEI. CDR3 loop: CASSERLFNEKLFF. The CDR3 DNA reads as TGTGCCAGCAGTGAACGTCTTTTTAATGAAAAACTGTTTTTT.

This clone appeared a single time. This chain connects TRBV11-3 to TRBJ2-6; 7 bases fit TRBD1. The CDR3 length is 19 residues. The junction had 23 bases not matched to a gene; V was cut back by 7 bases and J by 8 bases. The germline V gene has CDR1 SGHNT and CDR2 YENEEA. CDR3 in DNA: TGTGCCAGCACTTACCCCATGGATCCGCGACAGGGAGCTCCCAACGTCCTGACTTTC. Protein: CASTYPMDPRQGAPNVLTF.

The chain joins TRBV5-1 to TRBJ2-5; 11 bases fit TRBD2. The germline CDR1 and CDR2 sequences are SGHRS and YFSETQ. This CDR3 is built from 16 residues. V shed 0 bases and J 6 bases; nucleotides not matched to a gene: 7. CDR3 bases: TGCGCCAGCAGCTTGGCACCGACTAGCGGGATACAGACCCAGTACTTC. Translated, it gives CASSLAPTSGIQTQYF.

The chain recombines TRBV6-5 with TRBJ2-5; TRBD1 aligns across 10 bases. This CDR3 has 15 amino acids. The germline V gene encodes CDR1 MNHEY and CDR2 SVGAGI. Trimming at V came to 7 bases and at J to 5 bases, leaving 10 bases not matched to a gene. The CDR3 DNA reads as TGTGCCAGCACCGCCAGGGACAGGGGCGACGAGACCCAGTACTTC. Its translation: CASTARDRGDETQYF.

V usage is TRBV5-1 and J usage is TRBJ2-7; weak D call: TRBD1 (5 bases). The CDR3 is made up of 14 amino acids. Trimming left V 3 bases short and J 3 bases short, with 13 bases between. Germline loops: CDR1 SGHRS, CDR2 YFSETQ. For the CDR3, the DNA is TGCGCCAGCAGCTCCTTAGGGGCCCGCTACGAGCAGTACTTC. Residues: CASSSLGARYEQYF.

This clone has only one observation. The V gene is TRBV28, the J gene TRBJ1-2; TRBD1 might be the D (5 bases). Germline assignment: CDR1 MDHEN and CDR2 SYDVKM. The V end was cut by 1 base, the J end by 0 bases, with 6 bases between. The CDR3 has 14 amino acids. The CDR3 spells CASSLYRSNYGYTF. The CDR3 region has the DNA TGTGCCAGCAGTTTATACAGGTCTAACTATGGCTACACCTTC.